The rows below give T cell receptor beta chains drawn from one sample of a study of CD8+ T cells in alopecia areata. Clones were sequenced by immunoSEQ multiplex PCR, and TCRdb holds only the in-frame ones, with some missing. The sample consists of about 210,000 clones, 64% of them appearing once. Sequenced here: CD4+ T cells sorted from blood, sampled at week 4, from a patient treated with tofacitinib. These receptors originate from a human donor with alopecia areata. The CDR3 runs from the conserved cysteine through the conserved F or W. The order of the fields is V gene, clone size, D gene, J gene, CDR3 protein, CDR3 DNA. The D gene is left open where the match is weak. Clone sizes are given selectively: once, few, many, or a class where the clone is expanded.

>TRBV5-1|-|-|TRBJ1-6
CASSLLGGNSPLHF
TGCGCCAGCAGCTTGCTCGGCGGAAATTCACCCCTCCACTTT
>TRBV7-2|-|-|TRBJ2-5
CASSLGPGGQETQYF
TGTGCCAGCAGCTTAGGACCCGGGGGCCAAGAGACCCAGTACTTC
>TRBV6-5|-|TRBD2|TRBJ2-7
CASSYSTSGTYEQYF
TGTGCCAGCAGTTACTCAACTAGCGGGACCTACGAGCAGTACTTC
>TRBV15|-|-|TRBJ1-1
CATSRDWAGYGTEAFF
TGTGCCACCAGCAGAGATTGGGCAGGGTATGGCACTGAAGCTTTCTTT
>TRBV30|-|-|TRBJ1-1
CAWSVLGGYETEAFF
TGTGCCTGGAGTGTACTCGGGGGCTACGAGACTGAAGCTTTCTTT
>TRBV7-2|-|-|TRBJ2-6
CASSLNPGAGANVLTF
TGTGCCAGCAGTTTAAATCCGGGGGCTGGGGCCAACGTCCTGACTTTC
>TRBV29-1|-|TRBD1|TRBJ1-1
CSAGTGMDTEAFF
TGCAGCGCCGGGACAGGGATGGACACTGAAGCTTTCTTT
>TRBV29-1|-|-|TRBJ1-1
CSVEIRGTEAFF
TGCAGCGTTGAAATAAGGGGAACTGAAGCTTTCTTT
>TRBV19|-|-|TRBJ1-1
CASRSHVGVSAEAFF
TGTGCCAGTAGGAGTCATGTCGGGGTTAGCGCTGAAGCTTTCTTT
>TRBV4-3|few|-|TRBJ2-2
CASSQRVNTGELFF
TGCGCCAGCAGCCAAAGGGTGAACACCGGGGAGCTGTTTTTT
>TRBV4-1|-|-|TRBJ1-5
CASSQDRAQPQHF
TGCGCCAGCAGCCAAGATCGGGCTCAGCCCCAGCATTTT
>TRBV25-1|-|-|TRBJ1-3
CASSEWGSTGNTIYF
TGTGCCAGCAGTGAATGGGGCAGCACTGGAAACACCATATATTTT
>TRBV9|-|TRBD2|TRBJ2-7
CASSVGTSVYEQYF
TGTGCCAGCAGCGTGGGGACTAGCGTCTACGAGCAGTACTTC
>TRBV5-1|-|-|TRBJ2-3
CASSLADVYPDTQYF
TGCGCCAGCAGCTTGGCAGACGTCTACCCAGATACGCAGTATTTT
>TRBV6-6|-|-|TRBJ2-3
CASSRTTDTQYF
TGTGCCAGCAGTCGGACAACAGATACGCAGTATTTT
>TRBV11-3|-|-|TRBJ2-5
CASSLGETQYF
TGTGCCAGCAGCTTGGGAGAGACCCAGTACTTC
>TRBV5-6|-|-|TRBJ2-4
CASSRRDGPTWAKNIQYF
TGTGCCAGCAGTAGACGTGACGGACCTACCTGGGCCAAAAACATTCAGTACTTC
>TRBV30|-|-|TRBJ1-3
CAWSFGLPGEDTIYF
TGTGCCTGGAGCTTCGGACTGCCGGGAGAAGACACCATATATTTT
>TRBV5-1|few|-|TRBJ2-1
CASSFPGSYNEQFF
TGCGCCAGCAGCTTTCCAGGGTCCTACAATGAGCAGTTCTTC
>TRBV25-1|-|-|TRBJ2-7
CASSAAERGGSEQYF
TGTGCCAGCAGTGCCGCCGAACGGGGCGGCAGTGAGCAGTACTTC
>TRBV18|-|TRBD2|TRBJ2-1
CASSPPSSGGNEQFF
TGTGCCAGCTCACCACCGTCTAGCGGGGGGAATGAGCAGTTCTTC
>TRBV7-9|-|TRBD1|TRBJ2-7
CASSLSAGGGEQYF
TGTGCCAGCAGCTTATCGGCAGGGGGCGGCGAGCAGTACTTC
>TRBV30|-|-|TRBJ2-5
CALKGLPVETQYF
TGTGCCTTGAAGGGACTGCCGGTGGAGACCCAGTACTTC
>TRBV29-1|few|TRBD2|TRBJ2-5
CSVGLAGDSGETQYF
TGCAGCGTTGGACTAGCGGGGGATTCCGGAGAGACCCAGTACTTC
>TRBV29-1|few|-|TRBJ2-1
CSPTRSGNEQFF
TGCAGCCCCACACGGAGCGGAAATGAGCAGTTCTTC
>TRBV29-1|few|TRBD2|TRBJ2-3
CSAGLAADTQYF
TGCAGCGCCGGACTAGCGGCAGATACGCAGTATTTT
>TRBV29-1|-|-|TRBJ1-1
CSATAEMNTEAFF
TGCAGCGCCACGGCAGAAATGAACACTGAAGCTTTCTTT
>TRBV4-3|-|-|TRBJ2-5
CASSQDMETQYF
TGCGCCAGCAGCCAAGATATGGAGACCCAGTACTTC
>TRBV7-2|-|-|TRBJ1-2
CASSLELNYGYTF
TGTGCCAGCAGCTTAGAGCTAAACTATGGCTACACCTTC
>TRBV18|few|-|TRBJ1-2
CASSPPMGEGYTF
TGTGCCAGCTCACCACCGATGGGGGAAGGCTACACCTTC
>TRBV27|-|-|TRBJ1-1
CASSSPRGAHPAGEAFF
TGTGCCAGCAGTTCACCTCGGGGGGCGCACCCCGCTGGTGAAGCTTTCTTT
>TRBV7-2|once|-|TRBJ2-7
CASSPQWGSEQYF
TGTGCCAGCAGCCCCCAATGGGGGTCCGAGCAGTACTTC
>TRBV29-1|few|-|TRBJ2-7
CSVAGGQSSYEQYF
TGCAGCGTGGCGGGGGGACAGAGCTCCTACGAGCAGTACTTC
>TRBV7-2|-|TRBD1|TRBJ2-7
CASSLTGQGAYEQYF
TGTGCCAGCAGCTTAACCGGACAGGGGGCTTACGAGCAGTACTTC
>TRBV11-2|-|-|TRBJ2-1
CASSLSSYNEQFF
TGTGCCAGCAGCCTCAGCTCCTACAATGAGCAGTTCTTC
>TRBV7-9|-|TRBD2|TRBJ2-3
CASSLVSGGTDTQYF
TGTGCCAGCAGCTTAGTCAGCGGGGGCACAGATACGCAGTATTTT
>TRBV28|-|TRBD1|TRBJ1-4
CASSTGTATNEKLFF
TGTGCCAGCAGTACCGGGACAGCAACTAATGAAAAACTGTTTTTT
>TRBV9|few|-|TRBJ2-2
CASSVDPGNTGELFF
TGTGCCAGCAGCGTAGATCCGGGGAACACCGGGGAGCTGTTTTTT
>TRBV7-2|-|-|TRBJ1-6
CASSLELSPLHF
TGTGCCAGCAGCTTAGAACTGTCACCCCTCCACTTT
>TRBV7-9|-|-|TRBJ1-6
CASSSDLNSPLHF
TGTGCCAGCAGCTCAGACCTTAATTCACCCCTCCACTTT
>TRBV9|few|-|TRBJ1-1
CASSVRGYTEAFF
TGTGCCAGCAGCGTGAGGGGGTACACTGAAGCTTTCTTT
>TRBV7-9|-|TRBD1|TRBJ2-5
CASSPQGGKETQYF
TGTGCCAGCAGTCCACAGGGGGGCAAAGAGACCCAGTACTTC
>TRBV5-1|-|-|TRBJ2-5
CASSLAGDEETQYF
TGCGCCAGCAGCTTGGCGGGGGATGAAGAGACCCAGTACTTC
>TRBV30|few|-|TRBJ2-5
CAWSVLTGETQYF
TGTGCCTGGAGTGTACTAACGGGCGAGACCCAGTACTTC
>TRBV7-9|many|TRBD1|TRBJ1-4
CASSLAGGQEKLFF
TGTGCCAGCAGCTTAGCTGGGGGACAGGAAAAACTGTTTTTT
>TRBV30|-|-|TRBJ1-1
CAWSFQGNTEAFF
TGTGCCTGGAGTTTCCAGGGGAACACTGAAGCTTTCTTT
>TRBV7-2|-|TRBD2|TRBJ2-1
CASSSTSGQYNEQFF
TGTGCCAGCAGCTCGACTAGCGGACAGTACAATGAGCAGTTCTTC